Reported below is one T cell receptor beta chain. The sample holds other DNA sequences that translate to the same CDR3. Germline CDR1 is KGHSH and CDR2 is LQKENI. The trim removed 6 bases at V and 5 bases at J, leaving 5 bases unmatched. The CDR3 spans 14 residues. This specimen belongs to a study of cytomegalovirus exposure and HLA in healthy donors. The primer mix had 60 Vbeta and 13 Jbeta primers. Generated by immunoSEQ multiplex PCR, the TCRdb table keeps only in-frame clones and is missing some. This sample has around 150,000 clones, with 76% found just once. Material for sequencing was PBMCs. This TCR was sampled from a female donor in good health and CMV-seropositive. The genes are TRBV18 and TRBJ1-4; TRBD1 agrees at 8 bases. The CDR3 DNA is TGTGCCAGCTCGCCGGACAGGGTCAATGAAAAACTGTTTTTT. It translates to CASSPDRVNEKLFF.